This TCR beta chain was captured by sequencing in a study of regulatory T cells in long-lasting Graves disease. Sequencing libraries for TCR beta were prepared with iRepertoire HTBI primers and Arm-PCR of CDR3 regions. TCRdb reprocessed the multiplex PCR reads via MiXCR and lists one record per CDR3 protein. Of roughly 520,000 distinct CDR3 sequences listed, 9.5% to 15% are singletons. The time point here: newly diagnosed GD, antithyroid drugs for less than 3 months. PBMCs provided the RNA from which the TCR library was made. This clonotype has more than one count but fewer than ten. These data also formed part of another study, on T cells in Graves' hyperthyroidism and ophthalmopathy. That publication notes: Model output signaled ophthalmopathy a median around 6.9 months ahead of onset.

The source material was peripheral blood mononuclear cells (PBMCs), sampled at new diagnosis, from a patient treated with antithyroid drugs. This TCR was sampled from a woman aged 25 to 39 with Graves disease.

The CDR3 nucleotides are TGTGCCAGCAGCGCCCCGGGACTAGGGTTCACCGGGGAGCTGTTTTTT. Translation gives CASSAPGLGFTGELFF. V is TRBV9 and J is TRBJ2-2, with 8 bases matching TRBD2. The CDR3 runs 16 residues. CDR1 and CDR2 from the germline V gene are SGDLS and YYNGEE. With V trimmed by 3 bases and J by 4 bases, 8 bases remained unmatched.